Listed here are 22 T cell receptor beta chains from one sample, sequenced in a study of T cell repertoires in cytomegalovirus infection. Using its own MiXCR run on the reads, TCRdb lists one record per CDR3 protein. The table includes about 310,000 distinct CDR3 sequences, roughly 25% detected once. These receptors have no known antigen. The sequenced sample was cultured PBMCs, obtained from culture after CMV antigen stimulation. The source is a human donor in good health (CMV status not recorded). Some clones in this sample may be carry-over from other donors' samples.

This sequence joins TRBV28 and TRBJ2-1; 16 bases align to TRBD2. Trimming cost V 1 base and J 9 bases; bases outside gene matches: 6. The length of the CDR3 is 17 residues. From germline, CDR1 is MDHEN and CDR2 SYDVKM. CDR3 coding DNA: TGTGCCAGCAGTTTATCCCCCGGGACTAGCGGGAGGGTTGAGCAGTTCTTC. Translated, it gives CASSLSPGTSGRVEQFF.

The chain is built from TRBV6-2 or TRBV6-3 and TRBJ2-1; 7 nucleotides align to TRBD2. With V trimmed by 8 bases and J by 6 bases, 16 bases remained unmatched. CDR3 size: 16 residues. Germline values: CDR1 MNHEY, CDR2 SVGEGT. In DNA form, the CDR3 reads TGTGCCAGCGCCCCTCGGGCGGGAGAAAGGGGCAATGAGCAGTTCTTC. This encodes CASAPRAGERGNEQFF.

The gene calls are TRBV18 and TRBJ2-7, with TRBD2 matching 7 bases. V lost 3 bases to trimming and J lost 7 bases; unmatched junction nucleotides: 9. CDR1 and CDR2 from the germline V gene are KGHSH and LQKENI. There are 14 residues in the CDR3. The CDR3 coding sequence is TGTGCCAGCTCACCTTCCCCGACGGGGGGAGAGCAGTACGTC. This gives the protein CASSPSPTGGEQYV.

This clonotype appeared a few times. The chain is built from TRBV19 and TRBJ2-5; 8 bases match TRBD1. Per the germline V gene, CDR1 is LNHDA and CDR2 is SQIVND (reference sequence). V gave up 4 bases and J gave up 4 bases; unmatched junction bases: 14. The CDR3 is 17 residues long. The CDR3 nucleotides are TGTGCCAGTAGTACCCGGACAGGGAAGATGGGTGTAGAGACCCAGTACTTC. Translation: CASSTRTGKMGVETQYF. The variable domain in full, with the rest retrieved from reference TRBV19 and TRBJ2-5, is DGGITQSPKYLFRKEGQNVTLSCEQNLNHDAMYWYRQDPGQGLRLIYYSQIVNDFQKGDIAEGYSVSREKKESFPLTVTSAQKNPTAFYLCASSTRTGKMGVETQYFGPGTRLLVL.

The chain has TRBV7-8 and TRBJ2-1; 8 bases map to TRBD1. The ends lost 5 bases at V and 8 bases at J; junction bases unmatched: 8. Germline CDR1 and CDR2: SGHVS and FQNEAQ. CDR3 length: 14 residues. The CDR3: CASSITQGAHEQFF. The CDR3 coding sequence is TGTGCCAGCAGCATAACCCAGGGGGCGCATGAGCAGTTCTTC.

This clonotype occurred a few times. V is TRBV3-1 and J is TRBJ1-2; tentative D call: TRBD1 (5 bases). V was clipped by 3 bases and J by 5 bases, with 16 bases between them. This CDR3 region has 15 residues. Germline CDR1 is LGHDT and CDR2 is YNNKEL (reference sequence). The CDR3 DNA sequence: TGTGCCAGCAGCCACGACAGAGCCCTGGGGTATGGCTACACCTTC. Amino acids: CASSHDRALGYGYTF. The full variable domain, its missing parts supplied by reference TRBV3-1 and TRBJ1-2, is DTAVSQTPKYLVTQMGNDKSIKCEQNLGHDTMYWYKQDSKKFLKIMFSYNNKELIINETVPNRFSPKSPDKAHLNLHINSLELGDSAVYFCASSHDRALGYGYTFGSGTRLTVV.

This clonotype has at least ten counts. J is TRBJ1-2 and V is TRBV7-2, with 8 positions matching TRBD1. Germline V gene sequence: CDR1 SGHTA, CDR2 FQGNSA. The trim removed 3 bases at V and 0 bases at J, leaving 3 bases unmatched. This CDR3 has 15 residues. The CDR3 reads CASSFTGGTNYGYTF. In DNA form, the CDR3 reads TGTGCCAGCAGCTTCACAGGGGGAACTAACTATGGCTACACCTTC.

V usage is TRBV6-6 and J usage is TRBJ2-6; 9 nucleotides align to TRBD2. V gave up 6 bases and J gave up 2 bases; unmatched junction bases: 8. CDR1 is MNHNY and CDR2 is SVGAGI in the germline V gene (reference sequence). This CDR3 has 17 residues. The CDR3 DNA sequence: TGTGCCAGCAGAAATAGCGGGAGCGGTACTGGGGCCAACGTCCTGACTTTC. Protein sequence: CASRNSGSGTGANVLTF.

The chain has TRBV10-3 and TRBJ2-5, with 12 bases that match TRBD2. The V and J ends lost 6 bases and 3 bases, in that order; junction bases with no gene match: 5. Germline CDR1 is ENHRY and CDR2 is SYGVKD. This CDR3 spans 15 amino acids. CDR3 sequence reads: CAIRRTSGVEETQYF. CDR3 in DNA: TGTGCCATCAGACGGACTAGCGGGGTCGAAGAGACCCAGTACTTC.

CDR3 sequence (DNA): TGTGCCAGCAGTTTAGCGCGCCTCTCTGGGGCCAACGTCCTGACTTTC. This sequence encodes CASSLARLSGANVLTF. The chain uses TRBV12-3 or TRBV12-4 and TRBJ2-6; D not resolved. This CDR3 is 16 amino acids long. V lost 0 bases and J 0 bases, leaving 6 bases between the germline ends.

The V gene is TRBV6-1, the J gene TRBJ2-3; 11 positions match TRBD2. V was clipped by 7 bases and J by 0 bases; unmatched bases: 6. Germline CDR1 reads MNHNS; CDR2 reads SASEGT. CDR3 length equals 16 residues. The CDR3 loop is CASTPGLAGSTDTQYF. Here the CDR3 DNA reads TGTGCCAGCACCCCTGGACTAGCGGGCAGCACAGATACGCAGTATTTT.

The gene calls are TRBV27 and TRBJ2-7; 11 bases agree with TRBD2. Germline CDR1 is MNHEY and CDR2 is SMNVEV (reference sequence). V was pared by 5 bases and J by 5 bases, with 11 bases of the junction left unmatched. The CDR3 spans 16 residues. The CDR3, as DNA: TGTGCCAGCAGTCCACTCGTAGCGGGAGGGCCTCACGAGCAGTACTTC. It translates to CASSPLVAGGPHEQYF.

This clonotype was picked up one time. The genes are TRBV7-2 and TRBJ2-1; 8 positions match TRBD1. Germline V lookup: CDR1 SGHTA, CDR2 FQGNSA. Germline trimming cut 5 bases from V and 5 bases from J; bases unmatched to any gene: 5. The CDR3 is made up of 14 amino acids. The CDR3 loop reads CASSPPDRDNEQFF. The CDR3 DNA reads TGTGCCAGCAGCCCCCCGGACAGGGACAATGAGCAGTTCTTC. The entire variable domain, with the rest obtained from reference TRBV7-2 and TRBJ2-1, is as follows: GAGVSQSPSNKVTEKGKDVELRCDPISGHTALYWYRQSLGQGLEFLIYFQGNSAPDKSGLPSDRFSAERTGGSVSTLTIQRTQQEDSAVYLCASSPPDRDNEQFFGPGTRLTVL.

This clonotype was seen a few times. V is TRBV7-3 and J is TRBJ1-1; D gene unclear. The germline V gene encodes CDR1 SGHTA and CDR2 FQGTGA. The CDR3 runs to 13 residues. V lost 2 bases and J 4 bases, leaving 8 bases between the germline ends. In DNA form, the CDR3 reads TGTGCCAGCAGCTTACAGGCACTCACTGAAGCTTTCTTT. Its translation is CASSLQALTEAFF.

There are a few counts of this clonotype. This chain connects TRBV24-1 to TRBJ1-2; no definite D call. The germline V and J ends were trimmed by 4 bases and 14 bases, with 19 bases remaining between them. Germline V gene sequence: CDR1 KGHDR, CDR2 SFDVKD. The CDR3 runs 13 residues. This CDR3 is CATSDSRKGSTTF. The CDR3 DNA sequence: TGTGCCACCAGTGACTCCCGTAAGGGCTCGACGACCTTC.

There are a few counts of this clonotype. The chain is built from TRBV13 and TRBJ1-1; unclear D gene. CDR1 and CDR2 from the germline V gene are PRHDT and FYEKMQ (reference sequence). The CDR3 length is 13 residues. Trimming cost V 1 base and J 3 bases, with 6 bases left between them. The CDR3 loop reads CASSLDFDTEAFF. CDR3 bases: TGTGCCAGCAGCTTAGATTTCGACACTGAAGCTTTCTTT.

J is TRBJ2-2 and V is TRBV6-8; tentative D call: TRBD2 (6 bases). The CDR3 loop spans 14 amino acids. Germline CDR1 is MNHGY and CDR2 is SAAAGT. The V gene lost 1 base and the J gene lost 5 bases, with 8 bases spanning the gap. This CDR3 is CASSYLGGTGELFF. The CDR3 DNA reads as TGTGCCAGCAGTTACTTGGGGGGAACCGGGGAGCTGTTTTTT.

This chain connects TRBV20-1 to TRBJ1-5; tentative D call: TRBD1 (6 bases). The CDR3 extends over 15 amino acids. V shed 2 bases and J shed 7 bases, with 18 bases lying between them. The germline V gene has CDR1 DFQATT and CDR2 SNEGSKA (reference sequence). Here the CDR3 DNA reads TGCAGTGCTAGATTTAAAGGAGGACAGAACCAGCCCCAGCATTTT. Translating gives CSARFKGGQNQPQHF.

This clonotype was observed a handful of times. The chain is built from TRBV5-5 and TRBJ2-2; D unclear. CDR3 length equals 16 residues. Germline V gene lookup returns CDR1 SGHKS and CDR2 YYEKEE (reference sequence). V was cut by 0 bases and J by 0 bases, with 9 bases left in between. CDR3 in amino acids: CASSLVSTTNTGELFF. The CDR3 nucleotides are TGTGCCAGCAGCTTGGTATCCACAACGAACACCGGGGAGCTGTTTTTT.

This clonotype was detected many times. V usage is TRBV7-2 and J usage is TRBJ2-1; D not resolved. The CDR3 is 13 amino acids. Germline V lookup: CDR1 SGHTA, CDR2 FQGNSA. V was clipped by 5 bases and J by 10 bases, with 15 bases between them. The CDR3 reads CASSPAREKEQFF. In nucleotides, the CDR3 is TGTGCCAGCAGCCCGGCTAGGGAAAAGGAGCAGTTCTTC.

The chain employs TRBV19 and TRBJ1-6; 8 positions agree with TRBD1. The CDR3 extends over 17 amino acids. Germline-derived CDR1 and CDR2 are LNHDA and SQIVND (reference sequence). Trimming took 4 bases from V and 10 from J; bases not matched to a gene: 15. CDR3 nucleotides: TGTGCCAGTAGTACGATCCAGGGGGCCGCTTCCGCATCACCCCTCCACTTT. Residues: CASSTIQGAASASPLHF.

Turning to this clonotype: A read error may account for a junction end that differs from germline. This chain connects TRBV7-2 to TRBJ1-4; no firm D call. CDR3 length equals 15 residues. Germline loops: CDR1 SGHTA, CDR2 FQGNSA. CDR3 sequence reads: CASSLASGHGEKLFF. The CDR3 DNA is TGTGCCAGCAGCCTAGCGTCGGGCCACGGTGAAAAACTGTTTTTT. The variable domain in full, with the rest retrieved from reference TRBV7-2 and TRBJ1-4, is GAGVSQSPSNKVTEKGKDVELRCDPISGHTALYWYRQSLGQGLEFLIYFQGNSAPDKSGLPSDRFSAERTGGSVSTLTIQRTQQEDSAVYLCASSLASGHGEKLFFGSGTQLSVL.